This T cell receptor (beta chain) is from a study of CD8 T cells in Susac syndrome. Overall study context: The sequenced Susac syndrome patients included about six who had clinically active disease and fewer than ten who were in remission.

When the RNA was reverse transcribed, random hexamers were used with an input of roughly 0.5 to 1 ug. TCRdb reanalysed the immunoSEQ multiplex PCR reads using MiXCR and keeps one entry per CDR3 protein. The sample yields some 130,000 distinct CDR3 sequences, 85% to 95% seen once. The CDR3 consists of 17 residues. V was clipped by 0 bases and J by 0 bases, with 12 bases between them. Per the germline V gene, CDR1 is LGHDT and CDR2 is YNNKEL (reference sequence). This sequence originates from a human donor with Susac syndrome. Sequenced sample: CD8+ T cells from PBMCs. This chain uses TRBV3-1 with TRBJ2-1; D possibly corresponds to TRBD2 (5 bases). The CDR3 protein is CASSQDYGELSYNEQFF. CDR3 nucleotides: TGTGCCAGCAGCCAAGATTACGGGGAGCTCTCCTACAATGAGCAGTTCTTC.